The 3 T cell receptor beta chains below were found in one sample sequenced in a study of metastatic and nonmetastatic thyroid tumors. Until they underwent thyroid surgery, no patient had received any treatment. MiXCR reprocessed the PCR reads for TCRdb. This sample yields under 35,000 clones, of which roughly 25% are seen a single time; about 8.9% belongs to the top ten. The sample consisted of blood. The receptor source for this set is a female donor with papillary thyroid cancer or a benign thyroid nodule (not recorded which). Some clones in this sample may be carry-over from other donors' samples.

This clone appeared many times. This sequence joins TRBV11-1 and TRBJ2-4, with 10 bases identical to TRBD2. J gave up 0 bases and V 2 bases, and 7 bases lay outside the gene matches. The germline CDR1 and CDR2 sequences are SGHAT and FQDESV (reference sequence). The CDR3 has 18 residues. The CDR3 here is CASSLMSGRGRAKNIQYF. In nucleotides, the CDR3 is TGTGCCAGCAGCTTAATGAGCGGGAGGGGGAGAGCCAAAAACATTCAGTACTTC.

On this clone itself: One junction end disagrees with the germline gene, perhaps due to a read error. The rearrangement uses TRBV20-1 and TRBJ1-5; TRBD1 aligns across 7 bases. Germline assignment: CDR1 DFQATT and CDR2 SNEGSKA (reference sequence). This CDR3 is built from 16 residues. CDR3 loop: CSATLPGQFSYQPQHF. The CDR3, as DNA: TGCAGTGCCACCTTACCGGGACAGTTTAGCTATCAGCCCCAGCATTTT.

This clone appeared many times. The chain links TRBV6-1 to TRBJ1-4; D may be TRBD1 (5 bases). Germline V CDR1 and CDR2: MNHNS, SASEGT. Between the trimmed V and J ends, which lost 5 bases and 3 bases, there was a span of 10 bases. The CDR3 extends over 14 amino acids. CDR3 sequence (DNA): TGTGCCAGCAGTTGGGGACCGGCTAATGAAAAACTGTTTTTT. Its protein is CASSWGPANEKLFF.